This paragraph covers one T cell receptor beta chain sequence. The record originates from a study of blood T cell repertoires in COVID-19. Background on the study: Sites in the United States, Italy and Spain provided acute and convalescent COVID-19 samples. T cells, B-cell-depleted T cells, or PBMCs provided the cDNA or gDNA that served as material.

Germline CDR1 reads GTSNPN; CDR2 reads SVGIG (reference sequence). There are 14 residues in the CDR3. The J segment lost 8 bases and the V segment lost 3 bases, leaving 10 bases of the junction unmatched. Original handling: Reference gene primers were amplified, and this amplification served to estimate nucleated cell counts. Some clones are missing from TCRdb's copy, which holds only in-frame ones; the method was immunoSEQ multiplex PCR. That table gives V, J and clone size, and the DNA gave D and trimming. The sample contains 120,000 to 150,000 clones, around 84% of which appear only once. The origin of this receptor is a human donor with acute or convalescent COVID-19. The donor label of this sample is uncertain. V gene TRBV30 combines with J gene TRBJ1-2; 9 bases line up with TRBD1. Sample: peripheral blood. CDR3 loop: CAWRPKQGAQGYTF. For the CDR3, the DNA is TGTGCCTGGAGGCCCAAACAGGGGGCGCAGGGCTACACCTTC.